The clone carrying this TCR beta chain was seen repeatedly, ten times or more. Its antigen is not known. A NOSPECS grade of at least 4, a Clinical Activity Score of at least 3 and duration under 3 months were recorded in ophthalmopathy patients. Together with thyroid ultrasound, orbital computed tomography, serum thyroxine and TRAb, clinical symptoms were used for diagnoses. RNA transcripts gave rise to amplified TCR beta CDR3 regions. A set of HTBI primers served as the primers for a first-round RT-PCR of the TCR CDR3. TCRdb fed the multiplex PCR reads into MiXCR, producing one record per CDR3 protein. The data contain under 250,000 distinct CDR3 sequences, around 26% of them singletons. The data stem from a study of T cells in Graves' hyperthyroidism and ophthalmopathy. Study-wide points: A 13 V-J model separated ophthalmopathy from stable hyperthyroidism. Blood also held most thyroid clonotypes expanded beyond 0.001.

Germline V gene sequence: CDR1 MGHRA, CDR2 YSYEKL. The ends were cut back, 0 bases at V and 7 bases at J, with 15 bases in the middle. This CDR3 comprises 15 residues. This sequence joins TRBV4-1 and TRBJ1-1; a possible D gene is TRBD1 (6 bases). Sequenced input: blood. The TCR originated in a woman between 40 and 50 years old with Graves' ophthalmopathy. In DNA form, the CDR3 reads TGCGCCAGCAGCCAAGAGGGGGGGGCCCGGGTTGAAGCTTTCTTT. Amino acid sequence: CASSQEGGARVEAFF.